One T cell receptor (beta chain) is described in this entry. cDNA came from around 0.54 to 1 ug RNA primed by random hexamers. TCRdb re-called the immunoSEQ multiplex PCR reads through MiXCR, storing one row per CDR3 protein. The table has some 210,000 distinct CDR3 sequences, about 95% seen once. The entry originates in a study of CD8 T cells in Susac syndrome. Trimming took 0 bases from V and 12 from J, leaving 17 bases between them. In germline, CDR1 is LGHDT, CDR2 YNNKEL (reference sequence). CDR3 length equals 15 residues. The chain employs TRBV3-1 and TRBJ1-4; tentatively, D is TRBD1 (6 bases). The TCR originated in a human donor with Susac syndrome. Sequencing used CD4+ T cells from PBMCs. CDR3 coding DNA: TGTGCCAGCAGCCAAGATGGCGATGCGAGGGGGGAACTGTTTTTT. This gives the protein CASSQDGDARGELFF.